What follows is one T cell receptor beta chain and its context. No antigen is known for it. Base qualities were left out, and no much larger clone turns up one base away. Genomic DNA was isolated from the sorted cells so that the TCRbeta CDR3 region could be sequenced. The immunoSEQ Assay was used for sequencing of TCRbeta CDR3 regions. Drawn from immuneACCESS, this table holds only the in-frame rearrangements with V and J called that TCRdb kept. Clones are partly lost; checked studies trace under half to an unresolved V gene and leave the rest unexplained. Counted in this sample were 13,000 to 15,000 clones; 80% to 90% of them appeared once. The top ten hold over 5% of the sample. This sample stems from a study of OX40 agonist ivuxolimab in advanced cancers. Regarding the research as a whole: Ivuxolimab was an agonistic, fully human IgG2 monoclonal antibody directed against OX40 (CD134), a costimulatory receptor. Prior anti-PD-1, anti-PD-L1 or anti-CTLA-4 therapy was permitted, and checkpoint inhibitors had been received by roughly 42% of dose-escalation patients. The purpose of peripheral TCRbeta sequencing was to test whether ivuxolimab changed TCR sequence diversity and led to clonal T-cell expansion. Of the 50 to 55 dose-escalation patients, hepatocellular carcinoma was present in 19, melanoma in roughly 15, renal cell carcinoma in 9 and head and neck cancer in 9. The paper describes the monotherapy dose-escalation part (N of about 55 patients) of the phase I trial of ivuxolimab. In the dose-escalation cohort, 70% to 85% of patients were male, and the mean age was 60 years with a range of about 20 to 79. Intravenous ivuxolimab was administered to patients every 2 weeks at six dose levels: 0.01, 0.1, 0.3, 1.5, 3 and 10 mg/kg. Partial responses were achieved by three dose-escalation patients, of whom one had hepatocellular carcinoma and two had cutaneous melanoma. Results the study describes overall, beyond this receptor: In partial responders in the 0.1-3.0 mg/kg groups, normalized peripheral clonal expansion was found to be among the lowest, especially among CD8+ T cells. The antigen specificity of the clonally expanded peripheral T cells was not determined. Low levels of normalized T-cell clonal expansion were also seen in some nonresponding patients. At doses of 0.1 to 3.0 mg/kg, clonal expansion of both CD4+ and CD8+ T cells in blood was seen between baseline and week 6. After ivuxolimab, expanded clones were on average more numerous among CD8+ T cells than among CD4+ T cells.

CDR1 and CDR2 were assigned from the germline V gene (reference sequence) as GTSNPN and SVGIG. The CDR3 runs 14 amino acids, cysteine and phenylalanine included. Only CDR3 DNA is held: 42 bases, read in frame from base 1. V and J lose 4 bases and 0 bases, and a span of 10 bases separates them. Patients with autoimmune disease history or receiving systemic immunosuppression were excluded from the trial. Peripheral blood for TCR sequencing was collected from all dose cohorts at baseline, on cycle 4 day 1, and on cycle 7 day 1. The samples were taken from a phase I, first-in-human, multicenter, open-label dose-escalation trial of ivuxolimab. The trial enrolled adults with locally advanced or metastatic head and neck squamous cell, hepatocellular, melanoma or renal cell carcinoma. Before TCR sequencing, CD4+ T cells and CD8+ T cells were sorted from peripheral blood as separate populations.

This receptor was obtained from an adult with an advanced solid tumor such as melanoma, head and neck, liver or kidney cancer. The sequence joins TRBV30 to TRBJ1-5; no confident D gene assignment can be made. This specimen was CD4+ or CD8+ T cells sorted from blood, taken in a trial of the OX40 agonist ivuxolimab. The CDR3 sequence is CAWTGGDSNQPQHF. The DNA sequence reads TGTGCCTGGACTGGCGGTGATAGCAATCAGCCCCAGCATTTT.